Shown below are 14 T cell receptor beta chains from a single sample sequenced in a study of Graves' ophthalmopathy and Graves' hyperthyroidism. RNA transcripts yielded amplified TCR beta CDR3 regions. The first-round RT-PCR employed HTBI primers together with the Qiagen OneStep RT-PCR kit. A multiplex PCR was then performed as the second round. TCRdb redid the calling of the multiplex PCR reads with MiXCR, one entry per CDR3 protein. Of some 410,000 distinct CDR3 sequences listed, roughly 21% are singletons. The material sequenced was peripheral blood. These TCRs come from a woman younger than 35 with stable Graves' hyperthyroidism.

This clonotype was seen repeatedly, ten times or more. This rearrangement joins TRBV12-3 or TRBV12-4 to TRBJ2-5, with TRBD2 matching over 13 bases. The V segment lost 5 bases and the J segment 13 bases; nucleotides outside the gene matches: 4. The CDR3 sequence is 12 residues long. The CDR3, as DNA: TGTGCCAGCAGTCCGGGACTAGCGGGACCGTACTTC. This codes for CASSPGLAGPYF.

J is TRBJ1-1 and V is TRBV6-1; D might be TRBD1 (6 bases). Germline V gives CDR1 MNHNS, CDR2 SASEGT. The V gene lost 4 bases and the J gene lost 3 bases, with 9 bases spanning the gap. The CDR3 spans 13 residues. The CDR3 nucleotides read TGTGCCAGCAGTGCCAGGGGCGACACTGAAGCTTTCTTT. This gives the protein CASSARGDTEAFF.

In this sample, this clonotype turned up many times. The chain employs TRBV30 and TRBJ2-2; TRBD1 or TRBD2 may be the D gene (6 bases each). V dropped 4 bases and J dropped 5 bases, with 11 bases sitting between them. Germline values: CDR1 GTSNPN, CDR2 SVGIG (reference sequence). The CDR3 spans 13 residues. The CDR3 here is CAWTGARTGELFF. The DNA for the CDR3 is TGTGCCTGGACGGGGGCCCGGACCGGGGAGCTGTTTTTT.

There are a few counts of this clonotype. The chain has TRBV12-3 or TRBV12-4 and TRBJ1-3; D unresolved. The V and J ends lost 6 bases and 3 bases respectively, with 12 bases between them. The CDR3 sequence is 14 residues long. CDR3 nucleotide sequence: TGTGCCAGCAGCCTACGGCGTGGTGGAAACACCATATATTTT. This codes for CASSLRRGGNTIYF.

This clonotype appeared many times. The chain uses TRBV29-1 and TRBJ2-5; 7 nucleotides agree with TRBD2. From germline, CDR1 is SQVTM and CDR2 ANQGSEA. CDR3 length: 13 amino acids. V was pared by 0 bases and J by 6 bases, with 4 bases of the junction left unmatched. CDR3 region: CSVEDWEGKTQYF. The DNA of the CDR3 is TGCAGCGTTGAAGATTGGGAGGGAAAGACCCAGTACTTC.

The chain combines TRBV6-1 with TRBJ2-5, with D possibly being TRBD1 or TRBD2 (6 bases each). This CDR3 has 16 amino acids. CDR1 MNHNS and CDR2 SASEGT come from the germline V gene. Trimming left V 6 bases short and J 1 base short, with 18 bases between. The CDR3: CASRPIEGGLQETQYF. The CDR3 DNA is TGTGCCAGCAGGCCTATAGAAGGGGGACTCCAAGAGACCCAGTACTTC.

The gene calls are TRBV6-2 or TRBV6-3 and TRBJ2-7, with 9 bases fitting TRBD1. Germline values: CDR1 MNHEY, CDR2 SVGEGT. This CDR3 is built from 18 residues. J was trimmed by 0 bases and V by 9 bases; bases with no gene match: 18. CDR3 region: CARFGTGCVASSSYEQYF. CDR3 bases: TGTGCCAGATTCGGGACAGGGTGCGTAGCTTCGAGCTCCTACGAGCAGTACTTC.

CDR3 in DNA: TGCGCCAGCAGCCAAGCGCGGGACAGCTACGAGCAGTACTTC. Translated, it gives CASSQARDSYEQYF. This chain links TRBV4-1 with TRBJ2-7; D might be TRBD1 (7 bases). Trimming pared 1 base from V and 3 bases from J, leaving 10 bases between. The CDR3 consists of 14 residues. Germline values: CDR1 MGHRA, CDR2 YSYEKL.

This clonotype came up many times. The rearrangement uses TRBV14 and TRBJ1-2; D is undetermined. There are 16 residues in the CDR3. With 2 bases removed from V and 3 bases from J, the gap between germline ends came to 16 bases. In germline, CDR1 is SGHDN, CDR2 FVKESK. CDR3 region: CASSQREVTHDYGYTF. CDR3 DNA sequence: TGTGCCAGCAGCCAAAGGGAGGTGACTCACGACTATGGCTACACCTTC.

To note about this clonotype: This may be a read error, as it is one base from a much larger clone. J is TRBJ1-1 and V is TRBV25-1; D is perhaps TRBD1 (5 bases). With 4 bases removed from V and 8 bases from J, the gap between germline ends came to 20 bases. The V gene's germline CDR1 is MGHDK and CDR2 SYGVNS. This CDR3 has 15 residues. CDR3 sequence (DNA): TGTGCCAGCAGTGCCGAAGGACAAGGCCCAGGGGAAGCTTTCTTT. It is translated as CASSAEGQGPGEAFF.

This clonotype was picked up many times. This sequence joins TRBV5-1 and TRBJ1-6; perhaps TRBD1 as D (5 bases). The CDR3 extends over 15 amino acids. Germline CDR1 reads SGHRS; CDR2 reads YFSETQ. Trimming stripped 0 bases from V and 16 bases from J, with 20 bases between. CDR3 in DNA: TGCGCCAGCAGCTTGGATTCGGGACGCAGCCAGGTTCTCCACTTT. Amino acid sequence: CASSLDSGRSQVLHF.

In its sample, this clonotype was seen many times. The CDR3, as DNA: TGTGCCAGCAGTTTTCGTTTAATTTCCCCAGAGACCCAGTACTTC. It codes for CASSFRLISPETQYF. The chain carries TRBV12-3 or TRBV12-4 and TRBJ2-5; unclear D gene. The length of the CDR3 is 15 residues. V lost 3 bases and J lost 4, with 15 bases in between.

This clonotype has just a few counts. The rearrangement uses TRBV28 and TRBJ2-7; the match to TRBD1 covers 9 bases. V lost 6 bases, J lost 3 bases, and 6 bases stayed unmatched. Germline loops: CDR1 MDHEN, CDR2 SYDVKM. This CDR3 has 14 residues. This CDR3 is CASRPPGQGYEQYF. In nucleotides, the CDR3 is TGTGCCAGCAGACCCCCGGGACAGGGCTACGAGCAGTACTTC.

This clonotype was picked up a small number of times. The junction departs from germline at one end; a sequencing error may be responsible. The V gene is TRBV6-1, the J gene TRBJ2-7; 8 nucleotides match TRBD2. CDR1 MNHNS and CDR2 SASEGT come from the germline V gene. The CDR3 runs 15 residues. The CDR3 loop reads CASRPGLVDSYDQYF. The CDR3 DNA follows: TGTGCCAGCAGGCCGGGACTAGTGGATTCCTACGATCAGTACTTC.